The entry below describes one T cell receptor beta chain. Its recognized antigen is unknown. No base quality values were provided; no much bigger clone lies one nucleotide off. These data originate in a study of T cells in Graves' hyperthyroidism and ophthalmopathy (dated by TCRdb to about 2019). About the study as a whole: Peripheral blood samples were taken at the time of initial diagnosis, prior to any treatment. Whether ophthalmopathy could be predicted prospectively was tested in an independent validation cohort made up of fewer than 20 hyperthyroidism patients plus 17 patients who later progressed to ophthalmopathy. TCR Vbeta CDR3 sequencing of fewer than 150 peripheral blood samples (roughly 41 ophthalmopathy, over 70 hyperthyroidism and approximately 17 progressor patients) is reported in the paper. To identify distinguishing TCR V-J signatures, a discovery cohort of roughly 100 patients was used, comprising 43 with Graves' ophthalmopathy and roughly 60 with stable Graves' hyperthyroidism. After sampling, hyperthyroidism patients received methimazole starting at 30 mg daily, and ophthalmopathy patients received high-dose intravenous methylprednisolone. The study also compared thyroid tissue and blood T-cell repertoires from five or six Graves' hyperthyroidism patients. The 100 discovery patients were randomly split 7:3 into training and test sets.

The CDR1 and CDR2 encoded by the germline V gene are SGHVS and FQNEAQ. Trimming accounts for 2 bases at V and 10 bases at J, while the number of junction bases matched to no gene is 8. The CDR3, cysteine through phenylalanine, is 15 amino acids long. Just CDR3 DNA is preserved here, 45 bases in frame from base 1. The TCR beta CDR3 regions were amplified from the RNA transcripts. A first-round RT-PCR of the TCR CDR3 used the HTBI primer set with the Qiagen OneStep RT-PCR kit. The libraries were constructed in a second round of multiplex PCR and then size-selected and purified. The libraries were sequenced on an Illumina HiSeq2000 using paired-end 100 bp reads. In the authors' own workflow: SOAPnuke was used to process the raw data, throwing out any read that contained adapters or uncalled bases, had a mean Phred below 15, or lacked an exact constant-primer or identifier match. COPE v1.2.5 was used to merge high-quality paired reads, and clonotypes were defined as unique nucleotide sequences. MiTCR v1.1 was used to align clonotypes to the IMGT TRBV, TRBD and TRBJ reference segments. The analysis was restricted to V-J combinations with a frequency above 0.0001, which together covered approximately 99% of the repertoires. The TCS score was defined as F50 (clonal expansion) divided by E x V (chaos), with BLOSUM62-based TCRdist calculated between CDR3 peptides within each V-J. Welch's t-statistics and random forest reduced several hundred V-J features to roughly 13, which were used in a naive Bayes classifier (R e1071). In TCRdb, the public reads were trimmed at Q25 with fastp and aligned with MiXCR, with productive beta chains retained. Entries that share a CDR3 protein sequence are merged under the most common genes and DNA. The V and J calls and clone size come from TCRdb's table, not from the authors' own analysis. The sample table shows about 130,000 distinct CDR3 sequences, and about 20% are seen once. The top ten constitute over 60% of the sample.

Study-wide findings and limitations: No statistical method was used to set the sample size in advance, and investigators knew the group allocation. In cross-validation, a model built on a 13 V-J signature told ophthalmopathy apart from stable hyperthyroidism with 85% to 90% sensitivity and 81% to 82% specificity, and in testing the same model reached 80%/75%. In validation, progression to ophthalmopathy was predicted by the model with about 70% sensitivity and around 75% specificity, a median of 6.5 months before onset. Blood samples also contained most of the expanded thyroid clonotypes (frequency above 0.001), which suggests that blood repertoires may reflect thyroid immune responses.

Hyperthyroidism patients were newly diagnosed, had a disease duration of under 2 months, and were aged 18 to 65 years. Patients with uncontrolled infections, other autoimmune diseases, pregnancy or lactation were excluded. Diagnoses were based on clinical symptoms, serum thyroxine and TRAb, thyroid ultrasound and orbital computed tomography. Blood from progressor patients was collected at the time of first diagnosis with hyperthyroidism, before any ophthalmopathy symptoms had appeared. Ficoll-Paque density gradient centrifugation was used to isolate PBMCs from approximately 11 ml of fresh peripheral blood. Progressor patients were first diagnosed with Graves' hyperthyroidism and then developed ophthalmopathy during follow-up. Total RNA was extracted with Trizol reagent, and quality was checked on an Agilent 2100 Bioanalyzer.

The chain joins TRBV7-8 to TRBJ2-1, with 10 junctional bases fitting TRBD2. Sequencing was performed on blood. The origin of this receptor is a woman between 50 and 59 years old with Graves' hyperthyroidism that later progressed to Graves' ophthalmopathy. The DNA sequence is given as TGTGCCAGCAGCTTAAGGAGCGGGAGGGCCGTGGAGCAGTTCTTC. The translation is CASSLRSGRAVEQFF.